The 12 T cell receptor beta chains in this list originate from one sample, sequenced in a study of metastatic and nonmetastatic thyroid tumors (dated by TCRdb to 2018 to 2021). Preparation of the library involved PCR. Sequencing instrument: Illumina HiSeq 4000. TCRdb reprocessing: public reads trimmed at Q25 with fastp, clones called with MiXCR, in-frame beta chains kept. A total of tens of thousands of clones appear in this sample, around 20% of them only once. Roughly 22% of the sample goes to the ten largest clones. No patient had received any treatment before thyroid surgery. The specimen sequenced was blood. These TCRs come from a female donor with papillary thyroid cancer or a benign thyroid nodule (not recorded which). Some clones in this sample may be carry-over from other donors' samples.

There are many counts of this clone. The chain employs TRBV5-1 and TRBJ1-1, with 8 bases identical to TRBD1. From germline, CDR1 is SGHRS and CDR2 YFSETQ. The J segment lost 2 bases and the V segment lost 3 bases, leaving 12 bases of the junction unmatched. The length of the CDR3 is 17 residues. CDR3 in DNA: TGCGCCAGCAGCTCGTCAAGGCAGGGGGCAGTAAACACTGAAGCTTTCTTT. Translation: CASSSSRQGAVNTEAFF.

J is TRBJ1-6 and V is TRBV4-1, with 8 bases lining up with TRBD1. With V trimmed by 4 bases and J by 7 bases, 6 bases remained unmatched. The germline V gene has CDR1 MGHRA and CDR2 YSYEKL. This CDR3 has 15 residues. CDR3 amino acids: CASSRGQGRNSPLHF. CDR3 nucleotides: TGCGCCAGCAGCCGCGGACAGGGCCGGAATTCACCCCTCCACTTT.

This clone showed up many times. The chain combines TRBV27 with TRBJ2-5; 9 bases match TRBD2. Germline assignment: CDR1 MNHEY and CDR2 SMNVEV (reference sequence). V was pared by 6 bases and J by 1 base, with 12 bases of the junction left unmatched. This CDR3 is built from 17 residues. The CDR3, as DNA: TGTGCCAGCAGCCACACGGGTAGCGGGGGCCTCCAAGAGACCCAGTACTTC. Protein product: CASSHTGSGGLQETQYF.

This sequence joins TRBV27 and TRBJ2-7; 8 nucleotides line up with TRBD1. This CDR3 is 15 amino acids long. Per germline, CDR1 MNHEY and CDR2 SMNVEV (reference sequence). V gave up 5 bases and J gave up 2 bases; unmatched junction bases: 8. The DNA of the CDR3 is TGTGCCAGCAGTCTGCGGACAGGGCTTACCTACGAGCAGTACTTC. This gives the protein CASSLRTGLTYEQYF.

This clone is termed medium-sized (0.01 to 0.1%). The chain is built from TRBV6-2 or TRBV6-3 and TRBJ2-7, with 7 bases matching TRBD1. V shed 4 bases, J shed 2 bases, and the junction held 8 bases outside the gene matches. CDR1 and CDR2 from the germline V gene are MNHEY and SVGEGT. The CDR3 totals 15 residues. CDR3 bases: TGTGCCAGCAGTTTTGGAGACAGGGCCGCCTACGAGCAGTACTTC. This gives the protein CASSFGDRAAYEQYF.

This clone showed up many times. A much larger clonotype is one base distant, so this may be a read error. The genes are TRBV4-3 and TRBJ2-2; D perhaps matches TRBD2 (6 bases). The germline V gene encodes CDR1 LGHNA and CDR2 YSLEER. V was pared by 0 bases and J by 6 bases, with 14 bases between. The CDR3 loop spans 16 amino acids. The DNA of the CDR3 is TGCGCCAGCAGCCAAGATCGCGGCGGGGCAGCCGGGGAGCTGTTTTTT. This encodes CASSQDRGGAAGELFF.

This clone was observed many times. A much bigger clone sits one base away, suggesting this may be a read error. The rearrangement uses TRBV6-1 and TRBJ1-5; D is undetermined. CDR1 is MNHNS, CDR2 SASEGT, per germline. The CDR3 runs to 13 residues. With 5 bases removed from V and 7 bases from J, the gap between germline ends came to 12 bases. The CDR3 coding sequence is TGTGCCAGCAGTCTTCTTGTCGGACAGCCCCAGCATTTT. It specifies CASSLLVGQPQHF.

The chain joins TRBV7-2 to TRBJ2-7, with TRBD2 matching 12 bases. This CDR3 comprises 15 residues. J gave up 8 bases and V 2 bases, and 7 bases lay outside the gene matches. Germline CDR1 is SGHTA and CDR2 is FQGNSA. The CDR3 DNA reads TGTGCCAGCAGCTTAAGTGAGACTAGCGGGAGAAAGCAGTACTTC. Encoded protein: CASSLSETSGRKQYF.

At least ten counts were recorded for this clone. The chain couples TRBV6-6 to TRBJ2-1; a possible D gene is TRBD2 (6 bases). The germline V gene encodes CDR1 MNHNY and CDR2 SVGAGI (reference sequence). The V end lost 2 bases, the J end lost 6 bases, and 14 bases lay between the germline ends. This CDR3 contains 15 residues. The DNA of the CDR3 is TGTGCCAGCAGTTACCTCCGGGACTCGCGCAATGAGCAGTTCTTC. Its protein is CASSYLRDSRNEQFF.

CDR3 sequence: CASEPFRGFTDTQYF. As DNA, the CDR3 is TGCGCCAGCGAGCCATTCAGGGGATTCACAGATACGCAGTATTTT. J is TRBJ2-3 and V is TRBV5-1, with D possibly being TRBD1 (6 bases). The CDR3 is 15 residues long. Germline V CDR1 and CDR2: SGHRS, YFSETQ. V lost 7 bases and J lost 2, with 17 bases in between.

This clone was detected many times. Here the CDR3 reads CASSPRTGTNEKLFF. DNA for the CDR3: TGTGCCAGCAGCCCGAGGACAGGGACTAATGAAAAACTGTTTTTT. The chain is built from TRBV7-9 and TRBJ1-4; 8 bases are shared with TRBD1. The CDR3 has 15 residues. Germline lookup yields CDR1 SEHNR and CDR2 FQNEAQ (reference sequence). After removal of 5 bases from V and 2 bases from J, the junction contained 4 bases not matched to a gene.

This clone showed up many times. The J gene is TRBJ1-2, the V gene TRBV4-3; D uncertain. The CDR3 sequence is 15 residues long. CDR1 and CDR2 (germline): LGHNA, YSLEER. Trimming removed 0 bases from V and 5 bases from J, with 13 bases in between. CDR3 in amino acids: CASSQDPTLGYGYTF. CDR3 nucleotide sequence: TGCGCCAGCAGCCAAGATCCCACCTTAGGTTATGGCTACACCTTC.